A single T cell receptor beta chain is shown here with its context. The CDR3 does not end in the conserved phenylalanine or tryptophan, so this is likely a read error. The limits of the CDR3 on the DNA are not certain, so only TCRdb's listed CDR3 is given. The data were taken from a study of tumor-infiltrating lymphocytes in primary liver carcinoma. Inclusive of both ends, the CDR3 amounts to 14 amino acids. Germline lookup yields CDR1 MGHRA and CDR2 YSYEKL. Constant-region priming of about 520 ng total RNA yielded TCR beta cDNA. A slightly modified ARM-PCR protocol with three nested multiplex PCR rounds produced these TCR beta libraries. A C-beta reverse primer and TRBV1-TRBV30 forward primers served in each of the first two PCR rounds, at 10 cycles apiece. TCRdb ran MiXCR on the multiplex PCR reads and lists one entry per CDR3 protein. The repertoire holds 85,000 to 100,000 distinct CDR3 sequences, with about 70% as singletons.

Co-extraction of both nucleic acids (RNA and DNA) used roughly 18-32 mg of unsorted bulk tissue. Enrolled patients were chronically infected with HBV and treatment-naive. The chain recombines TRBV4-1 with TRBJ1-2; the table's D gene call, TRBD1, was not cross checked with the DNA. Sequenced: tumor-adjacent normal liver tissue. This TCR derives from a middle-aged man with primary liver carcinoma and hepatitis B virus infection. CDR3 region: CASSQEEGDYGYTS.